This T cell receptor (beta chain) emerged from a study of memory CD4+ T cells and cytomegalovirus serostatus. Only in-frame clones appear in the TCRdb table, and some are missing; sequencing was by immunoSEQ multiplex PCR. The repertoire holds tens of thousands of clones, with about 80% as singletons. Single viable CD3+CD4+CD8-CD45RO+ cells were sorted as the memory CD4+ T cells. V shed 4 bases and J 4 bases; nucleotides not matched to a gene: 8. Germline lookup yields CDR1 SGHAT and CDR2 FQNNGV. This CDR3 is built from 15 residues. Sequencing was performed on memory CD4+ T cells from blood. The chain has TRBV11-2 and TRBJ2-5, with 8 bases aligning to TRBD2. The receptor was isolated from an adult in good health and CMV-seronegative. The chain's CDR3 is CASSSRRGGGETQYF. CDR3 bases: TGTGCCAGCAGCTCACGACGGGGGGGAGGAGAGACCCAGTACTTC.